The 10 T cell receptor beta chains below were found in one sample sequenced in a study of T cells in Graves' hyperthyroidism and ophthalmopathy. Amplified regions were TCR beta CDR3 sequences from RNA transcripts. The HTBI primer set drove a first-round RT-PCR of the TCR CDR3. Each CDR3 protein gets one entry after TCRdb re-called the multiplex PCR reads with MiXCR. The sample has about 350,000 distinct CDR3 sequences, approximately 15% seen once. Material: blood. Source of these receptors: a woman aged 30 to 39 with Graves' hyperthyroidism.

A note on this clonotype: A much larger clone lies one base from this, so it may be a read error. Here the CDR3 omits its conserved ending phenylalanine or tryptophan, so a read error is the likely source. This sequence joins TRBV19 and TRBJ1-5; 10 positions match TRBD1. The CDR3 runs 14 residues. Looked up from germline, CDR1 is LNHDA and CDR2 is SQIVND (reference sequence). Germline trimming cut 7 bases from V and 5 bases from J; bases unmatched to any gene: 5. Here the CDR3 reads CASTSGTGDQPQHV. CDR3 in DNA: TGTGCCAGTACCTCCGGGACAGGGGATCAGCCCCAGCATGTT.

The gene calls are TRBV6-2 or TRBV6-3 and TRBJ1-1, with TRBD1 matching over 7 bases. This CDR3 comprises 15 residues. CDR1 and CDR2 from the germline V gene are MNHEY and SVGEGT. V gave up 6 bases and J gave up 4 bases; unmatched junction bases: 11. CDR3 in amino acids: CASRQGGGGATEAFF. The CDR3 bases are TGTGCCAGCAGGCAGGGGGGAGGAGGTGCCACTGAAGCTTTCTTT.

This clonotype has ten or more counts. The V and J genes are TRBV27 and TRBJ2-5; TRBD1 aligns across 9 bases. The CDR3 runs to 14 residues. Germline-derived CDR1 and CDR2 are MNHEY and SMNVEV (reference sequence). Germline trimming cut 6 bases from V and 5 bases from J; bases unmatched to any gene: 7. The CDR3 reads CASRGTGWAETQYF. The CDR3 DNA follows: TGTGCCAGCAGGGGGACAGGGTGGGCGGAGACCCAGTACTTC.

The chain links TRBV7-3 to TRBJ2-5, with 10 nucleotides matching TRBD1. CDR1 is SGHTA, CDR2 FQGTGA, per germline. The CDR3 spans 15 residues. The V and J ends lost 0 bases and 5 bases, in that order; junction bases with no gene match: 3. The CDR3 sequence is CASSLTGTGAETQYF. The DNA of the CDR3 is TGTGCCAGCAGCTTAACGGGGACAGGGGCCGAGACCCAGTACTTC.

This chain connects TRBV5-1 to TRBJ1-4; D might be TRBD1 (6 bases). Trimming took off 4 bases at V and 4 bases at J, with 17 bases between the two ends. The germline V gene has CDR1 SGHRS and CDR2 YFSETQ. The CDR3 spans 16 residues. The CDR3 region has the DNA TGCGCCAGCAGCCTCGACGGTCGAGGGGGTAATGAAAAACTGTTTTTT. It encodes CASSLDGRGGNEKLFF.

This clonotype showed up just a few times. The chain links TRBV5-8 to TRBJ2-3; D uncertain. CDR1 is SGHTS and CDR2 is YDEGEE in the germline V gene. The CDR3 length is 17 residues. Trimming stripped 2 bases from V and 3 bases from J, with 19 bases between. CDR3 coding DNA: TGTGCCAGCAGCTTTCTGACGGTCCTGACTCAAACAGATACGCAGTATTTT. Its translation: CASSFLTVLTQTDTQYF.

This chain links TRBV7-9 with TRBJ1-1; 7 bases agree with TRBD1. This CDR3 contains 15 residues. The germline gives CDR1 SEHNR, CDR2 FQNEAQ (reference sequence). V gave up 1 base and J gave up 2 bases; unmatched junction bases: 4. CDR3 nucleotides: TGTGCCAGCAGCTTAGTAACAGGGGCAAACACTGAAGCTTTCTTT. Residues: CASSLVTGANTEAFF.

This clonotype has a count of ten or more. The CDR3 bases are TGTGCCAGCACGAAGGACGGGTACGAGCAGTACTTC. Protein sequence: CASTKDGYEQYF. The chain employs TRBV28 and TRBJ2-7; D uncertain. The CDR3 runs 12 residues. Germline assignment: CDR1 MDHEN and CDR2 SYDVKM. Trimming cost V 7 bases and J 4 bases, with 11 bases left between them.

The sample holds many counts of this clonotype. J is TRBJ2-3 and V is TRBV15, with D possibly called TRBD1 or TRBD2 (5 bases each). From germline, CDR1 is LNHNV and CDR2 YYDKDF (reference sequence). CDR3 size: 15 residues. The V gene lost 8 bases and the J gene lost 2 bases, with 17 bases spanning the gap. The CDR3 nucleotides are TGTGCCACCTCGACGAGGGCGACAGTCACAGATACGCAGTATTTT. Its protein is CATSTRATVTDTQYF.

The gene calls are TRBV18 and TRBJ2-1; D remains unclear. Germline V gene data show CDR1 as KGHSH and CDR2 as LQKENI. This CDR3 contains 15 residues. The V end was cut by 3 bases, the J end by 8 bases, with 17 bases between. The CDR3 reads CASSPRYSDFDEQFF. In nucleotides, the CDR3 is TGTGCCAGCTCACCTCGATATAGTGATTTCGATGAGCAGTTCTTC.